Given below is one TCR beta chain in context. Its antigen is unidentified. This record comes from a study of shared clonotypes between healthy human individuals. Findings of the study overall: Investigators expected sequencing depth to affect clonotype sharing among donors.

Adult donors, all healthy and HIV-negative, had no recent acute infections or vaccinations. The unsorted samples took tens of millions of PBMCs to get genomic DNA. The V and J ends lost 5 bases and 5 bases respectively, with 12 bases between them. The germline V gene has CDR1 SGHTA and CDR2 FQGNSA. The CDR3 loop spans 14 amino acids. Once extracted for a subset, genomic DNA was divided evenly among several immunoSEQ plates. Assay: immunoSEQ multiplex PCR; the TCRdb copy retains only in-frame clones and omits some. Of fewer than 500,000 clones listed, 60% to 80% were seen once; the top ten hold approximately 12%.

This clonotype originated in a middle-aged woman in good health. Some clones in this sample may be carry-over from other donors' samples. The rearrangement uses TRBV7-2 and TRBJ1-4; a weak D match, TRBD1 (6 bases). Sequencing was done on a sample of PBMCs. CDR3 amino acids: CASSPDRRNEKLFF. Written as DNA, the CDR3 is TGTGCCAGCAGCCCCGACAGGAGGAATGAAAAACTGTTTTTT.